This passage covers 28 T cell receptor beta chains from one sample sequenced in a study of PD-L1 blockade in urothelial cancer. Method: immunoSEQ multiplex PCR; TCRdb's copy keeps in-frame clones and lacks some. The sample yields about 82,000 clones, 90% to 95% seen once. The sequenced sample was PBMCs, obtained around atezolizumab (anti-PD-L1) treatment. The receptor source for this set is a man aged 60-69 years with urothelial cancer.

The chain is built from TRBV15 and TRBJ1-6; 7 bases map to TRBD1. This CDR3 contains 17 residues. Germline V lookup: CDR1 LNHNV, CDR2 YYDKDF (reference sequence). V lost 4 bases, J lost 10 bases, and 16 bases stayed unmatched. As DNA, the CDR3 is TGTGCCACCAGCACACCCTATACTAACAGGGGATACTCACCCCTCCACTTT. Translating gives CATSTPYTNRGYSPLHF.

The chain combines TRBV28 with TRBJ1-4; TRBD1 agrees at 8 bases. V shed 2 bases, J shed 8 bases, and the junction held 7 bases outside the gene matches. CDR1 is MDHEN and CDR2 is SYDVKM in the germline V gene. This CDR3 is built from 15 residues. The CDR3 reads CASSLQTGVGEKLFF. The CDR3, as DNA: TGTGCCAGCAGTTTACAGACAGGGGTTGGGGAAAAACTGTTTTTT.

The chain links TRBV10-3 to TRBJ1-2; D not resolved. CDR3 length equals 11 residues. CDR1 and CDR2 (germline): ENHRY, SYGVKD. Trimming took 3 bases from V and 7 from J, leaving 6 bases between them. This CDR3 is CAISDSGGYTF. CDR3 DNA sequence: TGTGCCATCAGTGACTCCGGTGGCTACACCTTC.

V is TRBV7-2 and J is TRBJ1-3; TRBD1 aligns across 7 bases. The CDR3 is 16 residues long. The ends lost 5 bases at V and 4 bases at J; junction bases unmatched: 11. The germline CDR1 and CDR2 sequences are SGHTA and FQGNSA. As DNA, the CDR3 is TGTGCCAGCAGCCCCCCCGGACAGGATATAGGAAACACCATATATTTT. Amino acid sequence: CASSPPGQDIGNTIYF.

The V and J genes are TRBV27 and TRBJ2-5; possible D gene TRBD2, 6 bases. V was clipped by 6 bases and J by 4 bases, with 12 bases between them. From germline, CDR1 is MNHEY and CDR2 SMNVEV (reference sequence). The CDR3 covers 13 residues. The CDR3, as DNA: TGTGCCAGCAGCGTGAGACTAGGAGAGACCCAGTACTTC. Translation gives CASSVRLGETQYF.

The chain uses TRBV30 and TRBJ1-1; no firm D call. With 3 bases removed from V and 0 bases from J, the gap between germline ends came to 14 bases. Germline CDR1 reads GTSNPN; CDR2 reads SVGIG (reference sequence). This CDR3 spans 15 amino acids. The CDR3, as DNA: TGTGCCTGGAGGGCCCGTTCAGGAATGAACACTGAAGCTTTCTTT. It is translated as CAWRARSGMNTEAFF.

The chain is built from TRBV15 and TRBJ2-7, with 8 nucleotides matching TRBD1. Trimming cost V 4 bases and J 6 bases; bases outside gene matches: 8. Germline CDR1 is LNHNV and CDR2 is YYDKDF (reference sequence). This CDR3 region has 14 residues. The CDR3 reads CATSIETGVGEQYF. For the CDR3, the DNA is TGTGCCACCAGCATCGAGACAGGGGTCGGCGAGCAGTACTTC.

The chain joins TRBV9 to TRBJ1-4; D gene ambiguous. The CDR3 contains 15 residues. Germline CDR1 and CDR2: SGDLS and YYNGEE. Trimming stripped 2 bases from V and 0 bases from J, with 8 bases between. The CDR3, as DNA: TGTGCCAGCAGCGTTTCAGGAACAACTAATGAAAAACTGTTTTTT. Protein product: CASSVSGTTNEKLFF.

The chain uses TRBV1 and TRBJ1-2; the table's TRBD1 call for D was not verified on the DNA. TRBV1 is designated a pseudogene. CDR3 length: 14 amino acids. The CDR3 region is CTSSNRGLILGYTF. The CDR3 DNA is TGCACCAGCAGTAACAGGGGGCTCATACTTGGCTACACCTTC.

The rearrangement uses TRBV6-6 and TRBJ1-1; D unresolved. This CDR3 region has 12 residues. V lost 4 bases, J lost 6 bases, and 9 bases lay in between. Germline lookup yields CDR1 MNHNY and CDR2 SVGAGI (reference sequence). The CDR3, as DNA: TGTGCCAGCAGTTCATCCCGGTCTGAAGCTTTCTTT. It translates to CASSSSRSEAFF.

The rearrangement joins TRBV7-2 to TRBJ1-2, with 7 bases aligning to TRBD1. The germline gives CDR1 SGHTA, CDR2 FQGNSA. This CDR3 has 13 amino acids. V gave up 4 bases and J gave up 2 bases; unmatched junction bases: 1. CDR3 protein: CASSSTGNYGYTF. CDR3 bases: TGTGCCAGCAGCTCGACAGGGAACTATGGCTACACCTTC. Filled out from reference TRBV7-2 and TRBJ1-2, the complete variable domain reads GAGVSQSPSNKVTEKGKDVELRCDPISGHTALYWYRQSLGQGLEFLIYFQGNSAPDKSGLPSDRFSAERTGGSVSTLTIQRTQQEDSAVYLCASSSTGNYGYTFGSGTRLTVV.

This chain uses TRBV27 with TRBJ2-7; D might be TRBD1 (6 bases). Germline-derived CDR1 and CDR2 are MNHEY and SMNVEV (reference sequence). Trimming stripped 8 bases from V and 4 bases from J, with 30 bases between. This CDR3 region has 18 residues. The CDR3 bases are TGTGCCAGCGTTCCTACCTACAGGGCTACTGCTATGGGTTACGAGCAGTACTTC. This gives the protein CASVPTYRATAMGYEQYF.

V usage is TRBV5-1 and J usage is TRBJ2-7, with 11 bases identical to TRBD2. This CDR3 contains 16 residues. Germline loops: CDR1 SGHRS, CDR2 YFSETQ. J gave up 2 bases and V 0 bases, and 4 bases lay outside the gene matches. CDR3 sequence: CASSLVAGGRTYEQYF. Here the CDR3 DNA reads TGCGCCAGCAGCTTGGTAGCGGGGGGGCGCACCTACGAGCAGTACTTC.

The V and J genes are TRBV7-8 and TRBJ1-1, with a possible D match to TRBD1 (6 bases). This CDR3 is built from 14 residues. Trimming took 7 bases from V and 4 from J, leaving 16 bases between them. The germline gives CDR1 SGHVS, CDR2 FQNEAQ. CDR3 coding DNA: TGTGCCAGCACCCTCGGGGGGCTGGCCACTGAAGCTTTCTTT. As protein: CASTLGGLATEAFF.

This clone has only a few counts. The rearrangement links TRBV9 to TRBJ1-2; TRBD1 agrees at 9 bases. With V trimmed by 5 bases and J by 3 bases, 5 bases remained unmatched. CDR3 length equals 14 residues. Germline CDR1 and CDR2: SGDLS and YYNGEE. The CDR3 region has the DNA TGTGCCAGCAGGGGGGGACAGGGCCACTATGGCTACACCTTC. It is translated as CASRGGQGHYGYTF.

V gene TRBV7-9 combines with J gene TRBJ2-5; D is perhaps TRBD2 (6 bases). Germline loops: CDR1 SEHNR, CDR2 FQNEAQ (reference sequence). Trimming removed 6 bases from V and 5 bases from J, with 13 bases in between. The CDR3 length is 13 residues. The CDR3 sequence: CASSWGVKETQYF. DNA for the CDR3: TGTGCCAGCAGTTGGGGGGTTAAGGAGACCCAGTACTTC.

The rearrangement links TRBV4-3 to TRBJ2-1; 9 nucleotides match TRBD2. The J segment lost 4 bases and the V segment lost 5 bases, leaving 21 bases of the junction unmatched. Per germline, CDR1 LGHNA and CDR2 YSLEER. The CDR3 totals 20 residues. The CDR3 nucleotides are TGCGCCAGCAGCAAAAACACCCCTTTTTGGATTAGCGGGGGATACAATGAGCAGTTCTTC. Residues: CASSKNTPFWISGGYNEQFF.

The chain combines TRBV5-8 with TRBJ2-5; 7 nucleotides line up with TRBD2. Germline V gene lookup returns CDR1 SGHTS and CDR2 YDEGEE. The trim removed 3 bases at V and 5 bases at J, leaving 10 bases unmatched. The CDR3 is 15 residues long. The CDR3 is CASSSTSVGSETQYF. The CDR3 DNA follows: TGTGCCAGCAGCTCCACTAGCGTGGGAAGCGAGACCCAGTACTTC.

The rearrangement uses TRBV2 and TRBJ2-5; D possibly corresponds to TRBD2 (5 bases). From germline, CDR1 is SNHLY and CDR2 FYNNEI. The CDR3 is made up of 12 amino acids. Trimming took 6 bases from V and 2 from J, leaving 7 bases between them. The DNA of the CDR3 is TGTGCCAGCAGGAGGGAGCAAGAGACCCAGTACTTC. Its protein product is CASRREQETQYF.

The rearrangement uses TRBV6-5 and TRBJ2-1; the match to TRBD2 covers 9 bases. The J segment lost 4 bases and the V segment lost 4 bases, leaving 5 bases of the junction unmatched. The CDR3 is 15 residues long. CDR1 is MNHEY, CDR2 SVGAGI, per germline. The CDR3: CASSLTSGDYNEQFF. The CDR3 region has the DNA TGTGCCAGCAGTTTGACTAGCGGTGATTACAATGAGCAGTTCTTC.

The CDR3 loop reads CASSEALGTGRNAFF. The DNA for the CDR3 is TGTGCCAGCAGTGAAGCTTTGGGGACAGGGAGGAATGCTTTCTTT. The rearrangement links TRBV2 to TRBJ1-1; 9 bases are shared with TRBD1. Trimming at V came to 0 bases and at J to 11 bases, leaving 10 bases not matched to a gene. Germline CDR1 reads SNHLY; CDR2 reads FYNNEI. There are 15 residues in the CDR3.

The chain couples TRBV2 to TRBJ2-7, with D unresolved. The CDR3 spans 12 residues. CDR1 is SNHLY, CDR2 FYNNEI, per germline. V gave up 6 bases and J gave up 5 bases, with 11 bases separating them. CDR3 nucleotide sequence: TGTGCCAGCAGGCGCACGGTGGACGAGCAGTACTTC. Its protein product is CASRRTVDEQYF. The variable domain in full, with the rest retrieved from reference TRBV2 and TRBJ2-7, is EPEVTQTPSHQVTQMGQEVILRCVPISNHLYFYWYRQILGQKVEFLVSFYNNEISEKSEIFDDQFSVERPDGSNFTLKIRSTKLEDSAMYFCASRRTVDEQYFGPGTRLTVT.

The chain joins TRBV28 to TRBJ2-1; 9 bases match TRBD2. The CDR3 length is 16 residues. J gave up 6 bases and V 4 bases, and 10 bases lay outside the gene matches. The V gene's germline CDR1 is MDHEN and CDR2 SYDVKM. CDR3 sequence reads: CASSSISSGISNEQFF. CDR3 in DNA: TGTGCCAGCAGTTCAATCTCTAGCGGGATTTCCAATGAGCAGTTCTTC. Looking up the rest from reference TRBV28 and TRBJ2-1 gives the full variable domain: DVKVTQSSRYLVKRTGEKVFLECVQDMDHENMFWYRQDPGLGLRLIYFSYDVKMKEKGDIPEGYSVSREKKERFSLILESASTNQTSMYLCASSSISSGISNEQFFGPGTRLTVL.

This chain connects TRBV11-2 to TRBJ2-5, with 9 bases that match TRBD2. The V segment lost 1 base and the J segment 0 bases; nucleotides outside the gene matches: 6. This CDR3 has 17 amino acids. In germline, CDR1 is SGHAT, CDR2 FQNNGV. The CDR3 spells CASSLGVAGGYQETQYF. The CDR3 DNA reads as TGTGCCAGCAGCTTAGGAGTGGCGGGAGGGTACCAAGAGACCCAGTACTTC.

The CDR3 bases are TGTGCCAGCAGTGATTGGCAGGTCAGCACAGATACGCAGTATTTT. Translation gives CASSDWQVSTDTQYF. The genes are TRBV25-1 and TRBJ2-3; D ambiguous. In germline, CDR1 is MGHDK, CDR2 SYGVNS. Between the trimmed V and J ends, which lost 3 bases and 0 bases, there was a span of 10 bases. There are 15 residues in the CDR3.

The gene calls are TRBV6-5 and TRBJ1-1, with unresolved D. Germline V CDR1 and CDR2: MNHEY, SVGAGI. The CDR3 covers 13 residues. With 5 bases removed from V and 1 base from J, the gap between germline ends came to 8 bases. The CDR3 region has the DNA TGTGCCAGCAGTCCACGGAGGAACACTGAAGCTTTCTTT. Encoded protein: CASSPRRNTEAFF.

This clone came up once. The chain joins TRBV2 to TRBJ2-3; 7 bases fit TRBD2. The germline gives CDR1 SNHLY, CDR2 FYNNEI. V dropped 7 bases and J dropped 6; count of bases not matched to a gene: 7. This CDR3 contains 13 residues. CDR3 sequence reads: CASTGLGGDTQYF. The DNA of the CDR3 is TGTGCCAGCACTGGACTGGGAGGGGATACGCAGTATTTT. Full variable domain (rest looked up from reference TRBV2 and TRBJ2-3): EPEVTQTPSHQVTQMGQEVILRCVPISNHLYFYWYRQILGQKVEFLVSFYNNEISEKSEIFDDQFSVERPDGSNFTLKIRSTKLEDSAMYFCASTGLGGDTQYFGPGTRLTVL.

The CDR3 region is CASSFSGLAKNIQYF. The DNA of the CDR3 is TGTGCCAGCAGTTTCAGCGGACTAGCCAAAAACATTCAGTACTTC. The chain employs TRBV27 and TRBJ2-4, with D possibly being TRBD2 (5 bases). The germline V gene encodes CDR1 MNHEY and CDR2 SMNVEV (reference sequence). This CDR3 has 15 amino acids. Trimming took off 3 bases at V and 0 bases at J, with 9 bases between the two ends.